This note documents a single TCR beta chain sequence. TCRdb keeps only in-frame clones here, not all; method: immunoSEQ multiplex PCR. The table has over 150,000 clones, about four fifths seen once. The sample comes from a study of cytotoxic CD8 clonotypes in ibrutinib-treated CLL. The CDR3 is 14 residues long. In germline, CDR1 is MGHRA, CDR2 YSYEKL. The germline V and J ends were trimmed by 1 base and 5 bases, with 11 bases remaining between them. The sample consisted of PBMCs, taken after 12 months of ibrutinib treatment. This TCR was recovered from a human donor with chronic lymphocytic leukemia. The chain employs TRBV4-1 and TRBJ2-5; D is unclear. The CDR3 here is CASSQVAIGETQYF. Here the CDR3 DNA reads TGCGCCAGCAGCCAAGTAGCTATCGGGGAGACCCAGTACTTC.